The 9 T cell receptor beta chains listed next were all sequenced from one sample in a study of T cell responses to AZD1222 COVID-19 vaccine (dated by TCRdb to the early 2020s). The protocol used for the library was the immunoSEQ multiplex PCR assay. TCRdb took this table from immuneACCESS and kept in-frame rearrangements with V and J called. Such tables lack part of the clones; where checked against another copy, unresolved V genes explain under half of the gap, and the rest is unexplained. This sample is represented by about 69,000 clones; less than 85% of them were singletons. Together, the top ten hold around a quarter of the sample. The meaning of the sample's time point label: about 28 days (+/-7) after the second vaccine dose. Here the sequenced sample was peripheral blood, taken 28 days after the second AZD1222 dose. The source of these receptors is an adult who received the AZD1222 COVID-19 vaccine.

This chain uses TRBV5-1 with TRBJ2-7, with a weak D call TRBD1 (5 bases). Germline V gene lookup returns CDR1 SGHRS and CDR2 YFSETQ. The CDR3 has 13 residues. V was pared by 0 bases and J by 3 bases, with 7 bases between. The CDR3 region is CASSLGTYYEQYF. As DNA, the CDR3 is TGCGCCAGCAGCTTGGGGACATACTACGAGCAGTACTTC.

The gene calls are TRBV6-5 and TRBJ2-7; TRBD1 aligns across 7 bases. CDR1 MNHEY and CDR2 SVGAGI come from the germline V gene. V was clipped by 0 bases and J by 2 bases; unmatched bases: 4. This CDR3 comprises 15 residues. CDR3: CASSYSMQGAYEQYF. The CDR3 DNA follows: TGTGCCAGCAGTTACTCGATGCAGGGGGCCTACGAGCAGTACTTC.

This clone is a singleton in its sample. The chain combines TRBV11-3 with TRBJ1-1, with D maybe TRBD1 (5 bases). V was clipped by 5 bases and J by 4 bases, with 11 bases between them. CDR1 and CDR2 from the germline V gene are SGHNT and YENEEA. The length of the CDR3 is 13 residues. The CDR3 region has the DNA TGTGCCAGCAGCCTACGGGGGGGCACTGAAGCTTTCTTT. The encoded protein is CASSLRGGTEAFF.

For this clone: A junction end diverges from the germline sequence, so it may reflect a read error. This chain uses TRBV18 with TRBJ1-2, with a weak D call TRBD1 (6 bases). CDR1 and CDR2 from the germline V gene are KGHSH and LQKENI. The length of the CDR3 is 14 residues. The CDR3 reads CASSPQGGEYGYTF. CDR3 DNA: TGTGCCAGCTCCCCACAAGGGGGGGAATATGGCTACACCTTC.

The chain couples TRBV12-3 or TRBV12-4 to TRBJ1-5, with no clear D. Trimming cost V 2 bases and J 5 bases, with 7 bases left between them. The CDR3 is made up of 13 amino acids. Written as DNA, the CDR3 is TGTGCCAGCAGTTTAACTATGGATCAGCCCCAGCATTTT. It encodes CASSLTMDQPQHF.

The J gene is TRBJ2-7, the V gene TRBV3-1 (or the pseudogene TRBV3-2); weak D call: TRBD1 (5 bases). The V end lost 0 bases, the J end lost 4 bases, and 13 bases lay between the germline ends. Germline V CDR1 and CDR2: LGHDT, YNNKEL (reference sequence). This CDR3 region has 15 residues. DNA for the CDR3: TGTGCCAGCAGCCAAGAGAGTGGCAGACAGTACGAGCAGTACTTC. Amino acid sequence: CASSQESGRQYEQYF.

The chain recombines TRBV25-1 with TRBJ2-3; D is ambiguous. The V gene's germline CDR1 is MGHDK and CDR2 SYGVNS. The CDR3 spans 17 residues. Trimming took off 4 bases at V and 1 base at J, with 18 bases between the two ends. As DNA, the CDR3 is TGTGCCAGCAGTGTAGGCCCCGCCCGAGGAGGCACAGATACGCAGTATTTT. This translates into CASSVGPARGGTDTQYF.

The V call is TRBV5-1, the J call TRBJ1-5; tentative D call: TRBD1 (5 bases). V was shortened by 0 bases and J by 2 bases, with 9 bases between the two germline ends. The CDR3 has 15 residues. The germline V gene has CDR1 SGHRS and CDR2 YFSETQ. In DNA, the CDR3 is TGCGCCAGCAGCTTGGCAGGGTCCGGCAATCAGCCCCAGCATTTT. As protein: CASSLAGSGNQPQHF.

The chain joins TRBV5-4 to TRBJ2-5; 10 bases fit TRBD1. The germline gives CDR1 SGHNT, CDR2 YYREEE (reference sequence). J gave up 6 bases and V 3 bases, and 8 bases lay outside the gene matches. This CDR3 contains 15 residues. CDR3: CASSSPTGGVKTQYF. CDR3 nucleotides: TGTGCCAGCAGCTCCCCGACAGGGGGCGTAAAGACCCAGTACTTC.